This TCR beta chain was captured by sequencing in a study of blood T cell repertoires in COVID-19. Study-wide context: COVID-19 samples collected from the United States, Italy and Spain covered acute and convalescent phases. T cells, B-cell-depleted T cells, or PBMCs provided the cDNA or gDNA that served as material.

The CDR3 has 15 amino acids. From germline, CDR1 is LNHDA and CDR2 SQIVND (reference sequence). V gave up 5 bases and J gave up 2 bases, with 15 bases separating them. Authors' processing steps: How many nucleated cells were present was estimated from reference gene primer amplification. Produced via immunoSEQ multiplex PCR; TCRdb's table is partial and in-frame only. V and J calls and clone size are copied from that table; D and trimming were computed from the DNA. Of roughly 230,000 clones in the sample, approximately 86% are singletons; the top ten hold 5.5%. This TCR derives from a human donor in a cohort sampled during active COVID-19. The sample taken for sequencing was peripheral blood. The chain uses TRBV19 and TRBJ2-5, with a tentative D call TRBD1 (5 bases). CDR3 in amino acids: CASSPMAQVQETQYF. Written as DNA, the CDR3 is TGTGCCAGTAGTCCCATGGCACAGGTTCAAGAGACCCAGTACTTC.